This T cell receptor (beta chain) was identified in a study of blood T cell repertoires in COVID-19. At the level of the study: COVID-19 samples from acute and convalescent phases originated in the United States, Italy and Spain. PBMCs, B-cell-depleted T cells, or T cells provided the cDNA or gDNA that made up the material.

Trimming removed 3 bases at V and 5 bases at J, with 10 bases between. CDR1 and CDR2 from the germline V gene are LGHDT and YNNKEL (reference sequence). There are 13 residues in the CDR3. As processed by the authors: Quantification of nucleated cells was approximated via reference gene primer amplification. Clones were read by immunoSEQ multiplex PCR, and TCRdb kept only the in-frame ones, dropping some. That table supplies the V and J calls and clone size; D and trimming were determined from the DNA. The sample shows fewer than 200,000 clones, around 80% of them seen only once. Categorization into cohorts depended on clinical history that participants reported.

V gene TRBV3-1 (or the pseudogene TRBV3-2) combines with J gene TRBJ2-5; TRBD1 might be the D (6 bases). The specimen sequenced was PBMCs or T cells enriched from blood (not recorded which). This receptor was taken from a woman aged 50 to 60 in a cohort exposed to, infected with or recovered from COVID-19 (not recorded which). Here the CDR3 reads CASSQRGMETQYF. The CDR3 nucleotides are TGTGCCAGCAGCCAGAGGGGGATGGAGACCCAGTACTTC.